This T cell receptor beta chain was identified in a study of human T cells and chemical hapten exposure. As to this clonotype: The antigen is undetermined.

Each cDNA molecule in the library carried unique molecular identifiers. Each CDR3 protein is one row after TCRdb ran MiXCR on the RACE reads. The repertoire consists of around 110,000 distinct CDR3 sequences, with around 12% occurring once and the leading ten covering 1.6%. Germline V gene lookup returns CDR1 KGHDR and CDR2 SFDVKD. V lost 4 bases and J lost 3, with 7 bases in between. This CDR3 has 13 residues. Study-level results: Donors were affected by alopecia, so their immune reaction might vary from that of healthy individuals. Significantly greater numbers of large CDR3 similarity clusters came from expanded TCRs than from controls.

Time point defined: pre-sensitization, week 0. Regarding treatment: therapeutic diphenylcyclopropenone sensitization with weekly scalp DPC. Unfractionated whole blood served as the source for total RNA extraction. The clonotype was recovered from a woman aged 50 to 60 with alopecia areata. Some clones in this sample may be carry-over from other donors' samples. The sequences come from whole blood, collected in connection with sensitization to the hapten diphenylcyclopropenone (DPC). The V gene is TRBV24-1, the J gene TRBJ2-3, with no clear D. The CDR3 here is CATSDARTDTQYF. The CDR3 DNA sequence: TGTGCCACCAGTGACGCCAGGACAGATACGCAGTATTTT.